The present entry profiles one TCR beta chain with its context. The target of this receptor is not known. No quality values exist for individual bases; no much larger clone is one base distant. The germline ends are 11 bases apart after V is trimmed by 1 base and J by 5 bases. The CDR3 holds 13 amino acids from the cysteine to the phenylalanine. The kept DNA is CDR3 alone, 39 bases in frame from the first base. The germline V gene (reference sequence) supplies CDR1 GTSNPN and CDR2 SVGIG. The sample belongs to a study of cytomegalovirus exposure and HLA in healthy donors (dated by TCRdb to about 2017). For the wider study: According to a later analysis, the roughly 130 validation repertoires were produced on the same platform as the roughly 700 repertoires of the first cohort. The study aimed to test whether cataloging public T cell receptors could reveal signatures of past pathogen exposure. High-throughput TCR immunosequencing, statistical association of individual TCRs with disease status, and machine learning were combined to predict cytomegalovirus infection status. A separate validation cohort of approximately 130 different subjects was used in addition to the approximately 700-subject first cohort.

Broad study findings and their caveats: Most TCR sequences were seen in very few donors, while some public TCRs were found in many individuals. The classifier was reported to diagnose cytomegalovirus status with high specificity and sensitivity in both the original and validation cohorts. The study listed 150 to 200 TCR beta chains as associated with cytomegalovirus. A later analysis had no HLA typing for the validation cohort, so co-occurrence there was scored across all 120 or so repertoires. In vitro tests confirmed that a few of the cytomegalovirus-associated TCR beta chains recognize cytomegalovirus antigens. The authors suggested that the approach could potentially be generalized to other disease states and immunological phenotypes. Subsequent analysis determined that TCRs grouped into clusters in the first cohort also showed a tendency toward co-occurrence across the 130 or so validation repertoires, and approximately 93% of cluster scores exceeded 0.

Donors formed part of the validation cohort, which comprised over a hundred subjects and was distinct from the first cohort of under 850 subjects. Library preparation was by the immunoSEQ multiplex PCR assay. On the study's bioinformatics: A statistical classification framework was developed to diagnose cytomegalovirus status using the catalog of TCR beta chain sequences. The table comes from immuneACCESS by way of TCRdb, which keeps in-frame sequences with V and J called. Part of the clones is missing from these tables; in studies checked, under half for an unresolved V gene and the rest for unknown reasons. V, J and clone size derive from that table, while D and trimming were established from the DNA sequence. Across this sample there are about 250,000 clones, with about 90% seen only once. About 11% of the sample is in the top ten clones.

The sequence joins TRBV30 to TRBJ2-5, with a tentative D gene TRBD1 over 6 matching bases. This TCR was recovered from a man aged 18 to 29 in good health and CMV-seropositive. Specimen: PBMCs. The CDR3 protein: CAWSGGPGETQYF. The sequenced DNA: TGTGCCTGGAGTGGGGGGCCTGGGGAGACCCAGTACTTC.